The clone carrying this T cell receptor (beta chain) was detected a few times. The sample comes from a study of T-cell reconstitution after alpha-beta-depleted transplantation in children. The TCRbeta library incorporated unique molecular identifiers. TCRdb re-called the PCR reads through MiXCR, storing one row per CDR3 protein. The data show about 500,000 distinct CDR3 sequences, with about 31% seen just once and 2% to 2.5% held by the top ten. The source was PBMCs from the stem cell graft donor, collected from the stem cell graft. This TCR derives from a human donor who donated a stem cell graft to a child with aplastic anemia.

Here the CDR3 DNA reads TGTGCCAGCAGCTTGGGAGCAGGGATGAATGAAAAACTGTTTTTT. Residues: CASSLGAGMNEKLFF. The V gene is TRBV5-5, the J gene TRBJ1-4; D is possibly TRBD1 (5 bases). CDR3 length equals 15 residues. Germline V gene data show CDR1 as SGHKS and CDR2 as YYEKEE (reference sequence). The V end lost 0 bases, the J end lost 5 bases, and 11 bases lay between the germline ends.